This entry is about one T cell receptor (beta chain). The V segment lost 1 base and the J segment 3 bases; nucleotides outside the gene matches: 2. The CDR3 is made up of 14 amino acids. This entry comes from a study of CD8 T cells in Susac syndrome. RNA, at roughly 0.5 to 1 ug, was reverse transcribed with random hexamers. The CDR3 of TCR beta was amplified by immunoSEQ multiplex PCR across 54 Vbeta and 13 Jbeta. TCRdb recomputed calls from the immunoSEQ multiplex PCR reads with MiXCR, one row per CDR3 protein. The sample lists roughly 200,000 distinct CDR3 sequences, almost 96% seen once, with about 0.093% in the top ten. CD8+ and CD4+ T cells from blood underwent TCR beta sequencing. TEMRA cells were enriched by FACS, and CD4+ and CD8+ T cells were negatively isolated.

This TCR was sampled from a human donor with multiple sclerosis. The sequencing input was CD4+ T cells from PBMCs. The chain uses TRBV12-3 or TRBV12-4 and TRBJ2-7; 8 nucleotides align to TRBD1. DNA of the CDR3: TGTGCCAGCAGTTTAGGACAGGGGAACTACGAGCAGTACTTC. It encodes CASSLGQGNYEQYF.